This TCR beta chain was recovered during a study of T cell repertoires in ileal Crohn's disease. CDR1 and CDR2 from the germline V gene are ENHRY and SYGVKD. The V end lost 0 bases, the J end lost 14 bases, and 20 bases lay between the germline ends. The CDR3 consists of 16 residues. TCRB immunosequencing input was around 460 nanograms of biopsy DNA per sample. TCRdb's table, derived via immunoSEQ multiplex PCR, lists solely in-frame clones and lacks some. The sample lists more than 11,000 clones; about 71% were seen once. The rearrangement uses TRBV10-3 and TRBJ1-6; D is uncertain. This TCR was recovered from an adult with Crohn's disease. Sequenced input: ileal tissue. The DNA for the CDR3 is TGTGCCATCAGTGAGTCCCTTTCTTCCTCGGGGTTAGCCCTCCACTTT. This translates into CAISESLSSSGLALHF.